The present TCR beta chain was sequenced within a study of blood T cell repertoires in COVID-19. The overall study: Whether acute or convalescent, the COVID-19 samples came from the United States, Italy and Spain. T cells, B-cell-depleted T cells, or PBMCs supplied cDNA or gDNA.

Under the authors' procedure: Nucleated cell number was recorded as an estimate derived from reference gene primer amplification. This table comes from immunoSEQ multiplex PCR, and its TCRdb copy is limited to in-frame clones, with some not included. That table furnishes V, J and clone size, whereas the DNA furnished D and trimming. The sample includes over 20,000 clones, more than 70% of them seen just once. Sequencing used peripheral blood. This clonotype was sampled from a human donor in a cohort sampled during active COVID-19.

This CDR3 reads CASSLGGQTYEQYF. The CDR3 bases are TGTGCCAGCAGTTTGGGGGGACAGACCTACGAGCAGTACTTC. The chain combines TRBV28 with TRBJ2-7; D perhaps matches TRBD1 (7 bases). Germline CDR1 is MDHEN and CDR2 is SYDVKM. The V end lost 3 bases, the J end lost 2 bases, and 11 bases lay between the germline ends. The CDR3 contains 14 residues.